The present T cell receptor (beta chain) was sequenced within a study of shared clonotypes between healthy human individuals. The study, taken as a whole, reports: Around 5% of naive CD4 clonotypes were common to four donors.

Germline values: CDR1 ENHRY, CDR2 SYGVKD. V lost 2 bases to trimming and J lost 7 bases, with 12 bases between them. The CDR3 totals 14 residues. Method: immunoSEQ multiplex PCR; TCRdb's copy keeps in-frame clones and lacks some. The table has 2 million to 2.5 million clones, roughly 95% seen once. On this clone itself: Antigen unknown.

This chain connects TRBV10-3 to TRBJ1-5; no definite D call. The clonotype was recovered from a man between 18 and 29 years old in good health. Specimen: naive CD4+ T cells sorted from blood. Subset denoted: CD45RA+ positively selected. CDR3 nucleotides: TGTGCCATCAGTGAGGCAGGCCAGGAGCAGCCCCAGCATTTT. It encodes CAISEAGQEQPQHF.